Below, 11 T cell receptor beta chains from the same sample are listed, as sequenced in a study of sequential checkpoint blockade in melanoma. Sequencing used immunoSEQ multiplex PCR; TCRdb keeps in-frame clones, though not all of them. The sample has 15,000 to 20,000 clones; over 60% are singletons. The treatment is: randomized to nivolumab then ipilimumab (arm A) or the reverse (arm B). Sequencing was performed on CD8+ T cells sorted from blood (inferred from file names), taken from a patient given nivolumab and ipilimumab in sequence. These TCRs come from a human donor with melanoma.

The chain couples TRBV7-9 to TRBJ1-2, with TRBD1 matching 7 bases. Germline lookup yields CDR1 SEHNR and CDR2 FQNEAQ (reference sequence). V trimming: 0 bases; J trimming: 2 bases; junction bases outside the gene matches: 0. The CDR3 has 14 amino acids. The CDR3 region is CASSLADRNYGYTF. In DNA, the CDR3 is TGTGCCAGCAGCTTAGCGGACAGGAACTATGGCTACACCTTC.

The V call is TRBV5-6, the J call TRBJ2-7, with D hard to call. This CDR3 is 13 amino acids long. Per the germline V gene, CDR1 is SGHDT and CDR2 is YYEEEE. Trimming pared 0 bases from V and 11 bases from J, leaving 15 bases between. CDR3 in DNA: TGTGCCAGCAGCTTGGGTACGGGTACAATGAAGTACTTC. Protein product: CASSLGTGTMKYF.

The chain is built from TRBV6-5 and TRBJ1-2, with 7 nucleotides matching TRBD1. Per the germline V gene, CDR1 is MNHEY and CDR2 is SVGAGI. The CDR3 loop spans 12 amino acids. J was trimmed by 5 bases and V by 6 bases; bases with no gene match: 3. Here the CDR3 DNA reads TGTGCCAGCAGACGACAGGGTTATGGCTACACCTTC. Its translation is CASRRQGYGYTF.

The chain recombines TRBV5-1 with TRBJ1-4; 12 bases are shared with TRBD1. The CDR3 consists of 15 residues. Trimming at V came to 4 bases and at J to 7 bases, leaving 5 bases not matched to a gene. Germline V CDR1 and CDR2: SGHRS, YFSETQ. The CDR3 is CASSQGTGGVEKLFF. Here the CDR3 DNA reads TGCGCCAGCAGCCAGGGGACAGGGGGCGTTGAAAAACTGTTTTTT. Full variable domain (rest looked up from reference TRBV5-1 and TRBJ1-4): KAGVTQTPRYLIKTRGQQVTLSCSPISGHRSVSWYQQTPGQGLQFLFEYFSETQRNKGNFPGRFSGRQFSNSRSEMNVSTLELGDSALYLCASSQGTGGVEKLFFGSGTQLSVL.

The chain combines TRBV19 with TRBJ1-1; D remains unclear. The CDR3 has 15 residues. The germline V and J ends were trimmed by 3 bases and 3 bases, with 14 bases remaining between them. Germline V gene data show CDR1 as LNHDA and CDR2 as SQIVND (reference sequence). The DNA for the CDR3 is TGTGCCAGTAGTATGATGGCAGGAGGCTACACTGAAGCTTTCTTT. Translation gives CASSMMAGGYTEAFF.

The chain carries TRBV9 and TRBJ2-1; D is perhaps TRBD2 (5 bases). The germline V gene has CDR1 SGDLS and CDR2 YYNGEE. The CDR3 is made up of 14 amino acids. V lost 4 bases, J lost 8 bases, and 16 bases lay in between. The CDR3 reads CASSPWTRGDEQFF. The CDR3 DNA follows: TGTGCCAGCAGCCCTTGGACTCGTGGCGATGAGCAGTTCTTC.

The chain recombines TRBV5-1 with TRBJ1-2; tentative D call: TRBD1 (5 bases). CDR1 and CDR2 (germline): SGHRS, YFSETQ. The V and J ends lost 2 bases and 6 bases respectively, with 11 bases between them. CDR3 length: 13 amino acids. DNA of the CDR3: TGCGCCAGCAGCTTTGAGAAGGGGAATGGCTACACCTTC. It codes for CASSFEKGNGYTF.

This chain links TRBV29-1 with TRBJ2-7; D is unresolved. Between the trimmed V and J ends, which lost 1 base and 5 bases, there was a span of 6 bases. Germline CDR1 reads SQVTM; CDR2 reads ANQGSEA. The CDR3 is 11 amino acids. The CDR3 sequence is CSVEVRDEQYF. The CDR3, as DNA: TGCAGCGTTGAAGTCCGGGACGAGCAGTACTTC.

This clone was recorded a few times. The V call is TRBV19, the J call TRBJ2-7; perhaps TRBD2 as D (6 bases). Germline V lookup: CDR1 LNHDA, CDR2 SQIVND (reference sequence). This CDR3 has 11 residues. The V gene lost 6 bases and the J gene lost 12 bases, with 15 bases spanning the gap. The CDR3 DNA reads as TGTGCCAGTAGGAAGGGCGGGGCGCTGTACTTC. Amino acids: CASRKGGALYF.

In its sample, this clone was seen a few times. The chain recombines TRBV7-9 with TRBJ1-1, with unresolved D. The CDR3 covers 13 residues. V was cut by 2 bases and J by 4 bases, with 8 bases left in between. CDR1 is SEHNR, CDR2 FQNEAQ, per germline (reference sequence). The CDR3 sequence: CASSLLLITEAFF. The CDR3 DNA sequence: TGTGCCAGCAGCTTACTACTGATCACTGAAGCTTTCTTT.

The chain carries TRBV9 and TRBJ1-1; D not certain. Trimming cost V 3 bases and J 4 bases, with 22 bases left between them. The germline gives CDR1 SGDLS, CDR2 YYNGEE. The CDR3 loop spans 17 amino acids. The CDR3 here is CASSASRAPFFGTEAFF. CDR3 coding DNA: TGTGCCAGCAGCGCGTCAAGAGCTCCGTTTTTTGGCACTGAAGCTTTCTTT.